This T cell receptor (beta chain) was profiled in a study of beta chain features in type 1 diabetes. Comments on this clone: Its antigen is not identified.

Regarding the study as a whole: All four CD4+ subsets of Type 1 diabetes patients contained TCRB CDR3s that were moderately but significantly shorter.

The CDR3 covers 15 residues. Germline CDR1 reads SGHRS; CDR2 reads YFSETQ. After removal of 4 bases from V and 8 bases from J, the junction contained 8 bases not matched to a gene. The authors reverse transcribed all of the isolated RNA, so sequencing captured expressed TCRB transcripts. Sequencing was performed with immunoSEQ multiplex PCR; in TCRdb, only in-frame clones are kept and a portion is missing. The sample includes about 340,000 clones, about 13% of them seen just once. The chain carries TRBV5-1 and TRBJ2-1, with 11 bases matching TRBD2. The sequence was collected from a woman aged 18-35 years with type 1 diabetes. Sequencing was done on a sample of naive CD4+ T cells from blood. The CDR3 nucleotides are TGCGCCAGCAGCGTACTAGCGGGAGTTCTCGATGAGCAGTTCTTC. Translating gives CASSVLAGVLDEQFF.